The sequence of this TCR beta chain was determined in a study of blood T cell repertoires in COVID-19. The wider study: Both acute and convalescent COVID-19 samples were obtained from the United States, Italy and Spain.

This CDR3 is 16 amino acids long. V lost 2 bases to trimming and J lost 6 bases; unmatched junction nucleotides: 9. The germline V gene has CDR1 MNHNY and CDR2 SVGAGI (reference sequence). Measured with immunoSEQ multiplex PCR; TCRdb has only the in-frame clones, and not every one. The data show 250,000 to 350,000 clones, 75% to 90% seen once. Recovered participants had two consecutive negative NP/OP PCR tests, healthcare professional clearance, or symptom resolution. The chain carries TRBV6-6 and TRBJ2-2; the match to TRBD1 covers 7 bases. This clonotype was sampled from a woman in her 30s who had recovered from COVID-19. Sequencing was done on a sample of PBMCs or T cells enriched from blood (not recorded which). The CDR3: CASSYPSETGPGELFF. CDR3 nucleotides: TGTGCCAGCAGTTACCCAAGCGAGACAGGGCCCGGGGAGCTGTTTTTT.